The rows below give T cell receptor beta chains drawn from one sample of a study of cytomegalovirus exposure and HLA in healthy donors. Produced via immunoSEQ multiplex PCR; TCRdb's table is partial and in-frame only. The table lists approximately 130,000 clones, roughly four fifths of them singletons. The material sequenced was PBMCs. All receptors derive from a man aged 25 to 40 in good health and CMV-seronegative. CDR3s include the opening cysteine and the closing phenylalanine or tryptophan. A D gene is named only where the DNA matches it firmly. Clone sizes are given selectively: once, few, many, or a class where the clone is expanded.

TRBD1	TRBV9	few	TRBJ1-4	TGTGCCAGCAGCGTAACAGGGGGCGCAACTAATGAAAAACTGTTTTTT	CASSVTGGATNEKLFF
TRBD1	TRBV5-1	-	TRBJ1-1	TGCGCCAGCAGCTTGACTCCCGGGACAGGGGGCACTGAAGCTTTCTTT	CASSLTPGTGGTEAFF
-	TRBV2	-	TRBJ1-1	TGTGCCAGCAGGAGGATTCCGGACACTGAAGCTTTCTTT	CASRRIPDTEAFF
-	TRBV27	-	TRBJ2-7	TGTGCCAGCAGTTTAATTATAGGGGCTTACGAGCAGTACTTC	CASSLIIGAYEQYF
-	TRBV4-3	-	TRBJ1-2	TGCGCCAGCAGCCAAGATCACGGGGGGGATGGCTACACCTTC	CASSQDHGGDGYTF
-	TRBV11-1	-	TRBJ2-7	TGTGCCAGCAGCTATGACAGGTCTACCTACGAGCAGTACTTC	CASSYDRSTYEQYF
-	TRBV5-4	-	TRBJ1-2	TGTGCCAGCAGCTCGGACAGTTCTGGCTACACCTTC	CASSSDSSGYTF
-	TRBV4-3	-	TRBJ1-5	TGCGCCAGCAGCCTTGAGCTGGTGCGTGGCAATCAGCCCCAGCATTTT	CASSLELVRGNQPQHF
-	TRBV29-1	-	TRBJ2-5	TGCAGCGTTGGGGGGGGGCAGGGAGAGACCCAGTACTTC	CSVGGGQGETQYF
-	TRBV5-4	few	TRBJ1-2	TGTGCCAGCAGCTTTGCGGAGTTCTATGGCTACACCTTC	CASSFAEFYGYTF
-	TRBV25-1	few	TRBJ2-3	TGTGCCAGCAGTGGTAGACAGACAGATACGCAGTATTTT	CASSGRQTDTQYF
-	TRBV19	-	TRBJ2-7	TGTGCCAGTAGTATAACAGGCTTCTCCTACGAGCAGTACTTC	CASSITGFSYEQYF
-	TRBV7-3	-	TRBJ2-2	TGTGCCAGCAGCCCCACAGCTAACACCGGGGAGCTGTTTTTT	CASSPTANTGELFF
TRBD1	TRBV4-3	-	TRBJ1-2	TGCGCCAGCAGCCAAAAGACAGGGGATGGCTACACCTTC	CASSQKTGDGYTF
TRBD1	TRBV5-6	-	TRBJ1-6	TGTGCCAGCAGCTTGGACCGACAGGGCTGGGATTCACCCCTCCACTTT	CASSLDRQGWDSPLHF
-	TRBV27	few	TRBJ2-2	TGTGCCAGCAGTTTAGGTGCGGCTGTGAACACCGGGGAGCTGTTTTTT	CASSLGAAVNTGELFF
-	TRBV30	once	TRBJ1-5	TGTGCCTGGAGTCCGAGGCCTGAACAGGACCCAGGTAGCAATCAGCCCCAGCATTTT	CAWSPRPEQDPGSNQPQHF
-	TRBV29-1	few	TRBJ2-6	TGCAGCGGGGCGATCTCTGGGGCCAACGTCCTGACTTTC	CSGAISGANVLTF
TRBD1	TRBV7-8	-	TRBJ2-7	TGTGCCAGCAGCTTAGGGACAGGAACCTACGAGCAGTACTTC	CASSLGTGTYEQYF
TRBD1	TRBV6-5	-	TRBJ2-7	TGTGCCAGCAGTTACTACCCCGGACAGGGCTACGAGCAGTACTTC	CASSYYPGQGYEQYF
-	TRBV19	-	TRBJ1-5	TGTGCCAGTAGTATAGTGCGGCAGGGCGACCAGCCCCAGCATTTT	CASSIVRQGDQPQHF
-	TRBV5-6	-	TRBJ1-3	TGTGCCAGCAGCGGGGACACCGGAAACACCATATATTTT	CASSGDTGNTIYF
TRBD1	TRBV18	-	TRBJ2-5	TGTGCCAGCTCACTTCTGGACAGGCAAGAGACCCAGTACTTC	CASSLLDRQETQYF